These 12 T cell receptor beta chains came from one sample sequenced in a study of monozygotic twins with inflammatory bowel disease. No DNA is given; TCRdb re-called the 5' RACE reads and lists each CDR3 protein once. The sample data list a few hundred thousand distinct CDR3 sequences. Sequences were obtained from blood. Every receptor here comes from a human donor with ulcerative colitis or Crohn's disease, or a healthy co-twin of an affected twin (not recorded which).

This chain uses TRBV6-2 or TRBV6-3 with TRBJ2-7. Germline assignment: CDR1 MNHEY and CDR2 SVGEGT. The CDR3 consists of 13 residues. The CDR3 sequence is CASSVEAVYEQYF.

The chain combines TRBV27 with TRBJ2-2; TCRdb's D call of TRBD1 is untestable without DNA. The CDR3 consists of 15 residues. The germline V gene has CDR1 MNHEY and CDR2 SMNVEV (reference sequence). CDR3 amino acids: CASSTRQGVNGELFF.

This rearrangement joins TRBV4-3 to TRBJ2-3; absent DNA, TCRdb's TRBD2 call cannot be checked. The CDR3 is made up of 17 amino acids. CDR1 is LGHNA, CDR2 YSLEER, per germline. This chain's CDR3 is CASSQENSVPSTDTQYF.

The rearrangement links TRBV5-1 to TRBJ2-7. From germline, CDR1 is SGHRS and CDR2 YFSETQ. CDR3 size: 16 residues. This CDR3 reads CASSLGGVLTSYEQYF.

This chain links TRBV20-1 with TRBJ2-7. The CDR3 contains 15 residues. The V gene's germline CDR1 is DFQATT and CDR2 SNEGSKA (reference sequence). The CDR3 sequence: CSARDLAGSSYEQYF.

V gene TRBV12-3 or TRBV12-4 combines with J gene TRBJ2-7; TCRdb designates TRBD1, a call that cannot be tested without DNA. The CDR3 contains 15 residues. The CDR3 spells CASAFVSGQSYEQYF.

The chain's CDR3 is CASRSSTGTGELFF. The V gene is TRBV6-1, the J gene TRBJ2-2; checking the TCRdb D call of TRBD1 is not possible without DNA. The CDR3 sequence is 14 residues long. Germline CDR1 reads MNHNS; CDR2 reads SASEGT.

This chain connects TRBV25-1 to TRBJ1-1; TCRdb returns TRBD1, unconfirmable since there is no DNA. This CDR3 spans 16 amino acids. Germline-derived CDR1 and CDR2 are MGHDK and SYGVNS. CDR3 loop: CASILSGQGMNTEAFF.

The genes are TRBV20-1 and TRBJ2-1; checking the TCRdb D call of TRBD2 is not possible without DNA. The CDR3 consists of 12 residues. CDR1 is DFQATT, CDR2 SNEGSKA, per germline (reference sequence). CDR3 region: CSALTWDSEQFF.

The gene calls are TRBV4-2 and TRBJ2-6; as DNA is missing, the TRBD1 call by TCRdb cannot be tested. The CDR3 extends over 16 amino acids. Germline assignment: CDR1 LGHNA and CDR2 YNFKEQ. The CDR3 protein is CASSQDAGVGANVLTF.

The gene calls are TRBV6-5 and TRBJ2-1. The CDR3 runs 15 residues. CDR1 and CDR2 (germline): MNHEY, SVGAGI. This CDR3 reads CASSYRGRAPIEQFF.

The rearrangement links TRBV12-3 or TRBV12-4 to TRBJ2-7; as DNA is missing, the TRBD1 call by TCRdb cannot be tested. This CDR3 is built from 15 residues. The CDR3: CASSLGDMSSYEQYF.